One sample yielded the 31 T cell receptor beta chains listed below, sequenced in a study of radiation and T cells in renal cell carcinoma. The time point was: blood 4 weeks post-SBRT, at nephrectomy. Treatment in this sample: 15 Gy SBRT to primary tumor, nephrectomy 4 weeks later. Repertoires were generated with immunoSEQ multiplex PCR, while TCRdb's copy carries only in-frame clones and drops some. The data show approximately 83,000 clones, around four fifths seen once. The material sequenced was blood, taken from a patient whose treatment included radiotherapy and nephrectomy. The receptors come from a man aged 45-65 years with renal cell carcinoma.

V is TRBV5-1 and J is TRBJ2-5, with 9 bases lining up with TRBD2. The junction had 5 bases not matched to a gene; V was cut back by 0 bases and J by 5 bases. There are 15 residues in the CDR3. Germline assignment: CDR1 SGHRS and CDR2 YFSETQ. This chain's CDR3 is CASSLVGSGGETQYF. The DNA of the CDR3 is TGCGCCAGCAGCTTGGTGGGTAGCGGGGGTGAGACCCAGTACTTC.

The rearrangement joins TRBV2 to TRBJ2-1; 8 bases are shared with TRBD1. J gave up 8 bases and V 4 bases, and 1 base lay outside the gene matches. The CDR3 runs to 12 residues. Looked up from germline, CDR1 is SNHLY and CDR2 is FYNNEI. The CDR3 loop reads CASSGTGYEQFF. The CDR3 DNA follows: TGTGCCAGCAGTGGGACAGGGTATGAGCAGTTCTTC.

The V call is TRBV27, the J call TRBJ2-5, with D unclear. The CDR3 has 13 residues. Germline loops: CDR1 MNHEY, CDR2 SMNVEV (reference sequence). V was cut by 6 bases and J by 9 bases, with 17 bases left in between. This CDR3 is CASSLARWEAQYF. The CDR3 DNA is TGTGCCAGCAGCCTGGCTCGTTGGGAAGCCCAGTACTTC.

This chain uses TRBV5-1 with TRBJ2-7, with 10 nucleotides matching TRBD1. The CDR3 is 18 amino acids. Germline CDR1 SGHRS, CDR2 YFSETQ. J gave up 5 bases and V 0 bases, and 14 bases lay outside the gene matches. CDR3 amino acids: CASSLDRVWTGGFHEQYF. The CDR3 DNA sequence: TGCGCCAGCAGCTTGGATCGGGTTTGGACAGGGGGTTTCCACGAGCAGTACTTC.

The J gene is TRBJ2-5, the V gene TRBV7-8, with 7 bases aligning to TRBD1. Looked up from germline, CDR1 is SGHVS and CDR2 is FQNEAQ. The length of the CDR3 is 15 residues. The V and J ends lost 5 bases and 5 bases, in that order; junction bases with no gene match: 11. CDR3 in amino acids: CASSPDRVGSETQYF. CDR3 DNA: TGTGCCAGCAGCCCAGACAGGGTGGGGTCGGAGACCCAGTACTTC.

This chain joins TRBV6-1 and TRBJ2-7, with D tentatively TRBD1 (6 bases). The CDR3 sequence is 15 residues long. Looked up from germline, CDR1 is MNHNS and CDR2 is SASEGT. Trimming cost V 6 bases and J 3 bases, with 18 bases left between them. CDR3 DNA: TGTGCCAGCAGCGCGAACCCGGGACAAAGCTACGAGCAGTACTTC. This codes for CASSANPGQSYEQYF.

The chain joins TRBV5-1 to TRBJ1-5, with no clear D. The length of the CDR3 is 14 residues. V was trimmed by 0 bases and J by 6 bases, leaving 10 bases between them. Germline CDR1 reads SGHRS; CDR2 reads YFSETQ. CDR3 sequence: CASSLGAEGQPQHF. The CDR3 DNA reads as TGCGCCAGCAGCTTGGGGGCAGAGGGTCAGCCCCAGCATTTT.

This chain's CDR3 is CASSLTGRNNEKLFF. As DNA, the CDR3 is TGTGCCAGCAGCCTTACCGGGAGAAATAATGAAAAACTGTTTTTT. This rearrangement joins TRBV28 to TRBJ1-4, with D hard to call. CDR1 is MDHEN, CDR2 SYDVKM, per germline. The V end was cut by 6 bases, the J end by 4 bases, with 15 bases between. There are 15 residues in the CDR3.

This sequence joins TRBV6-5 and TRBJ2-5; TRBD2 aligns across 10 bases. This CDR3 has 13 amino acids. J lost 7 bases, V lost 7 bases, and 6 bases had no gene match. Germline-derived CDR1 and CDR2 are MNHEY and SVGAGI. CDR3: CASISGGAGTQYF. In DNA form, the CDR3 reads TGTGCCAGCATAAGCGGGGGGGCCGGGACCCAGTACTTC.

This clone is a singleton in its sample. The genes are TRBV6-6 and TRBJ1-1; no clear D. This CDR3 spans 12 amino acids. Germline CDR1 reads MNHNY; CDR2 reads SVGAGI (reference sequence). The germline V and J ends were trimmed by 2 bases and 3 bases, with 4 bases remaining between them. Here the CDR3 reads CASSYGDTEAFF. The CDR3 DNA reads TGTGCCAGCAGTTACGGGGACACTGAAGCTTTCTTT.

The chain is built from TRBV5-4 and TRBJ2-1, with a weak D call TRBD2 (6 bases). The CDR3 totals 14 residues. V was cut by 4 bases and J by 4 bases, with 12 bases left in between. The germline gives CDR1 SGHNT, CDR2 YYREEE (reference sequence). This CDR3 is CASSQRGGYNEQFF. The CDR3 coding sequence is TGTGCCAGCAGCCAACGGGGAGGATACAATGAGCAGTTCTTC.

The chain is built from TRBV9 and TRBJ1-2, with D possibly being TRBD1 (5 bases). The V and J ends lost 4 bases and 7 bases respectively, with 17 bases between them. This CDR3 is built from 14 residues. CDR1 is SGDLS and CDR2 is YYNGEE in the germline V gene. This chain's CDR3 is CASSPPGAGRGYTF. For the CDR3, the DNA is TGTGCCAGCAGCCCCCCCGGGGCAGGCCGTGGCTACACCTTC.

This chain uses TRBV6-5 with TRBJ2-2, with a tentative D call TRBD1 (5 bases). This CDR3 has 14 amino acids. Per the germline V gene, CDR1 is MNHEY and CDR2 is SVGAGI. V gave up 6 bases and J gave up 4 bases, with 12 bases separating them. The chain's CDR3 is CASSLSGATGELFF. The CDR3 DNA reads as TGTGCCAGCAGCCTATCTGGGGCCACCGGGGAGCTGTTTTTT.

With respect to this clone: One end of the junction fails to match germline, which may point to a read error. CDR3 region: CASSRTSGSGDTQYF. CDR3 coding DNA: TGTGCTAGCAGCCGGACTAGCGGGAGCGGTGATACGCAGTATTTT. The chain carries TRBV7-7 and TRBJ2-3; 13 bases fit TRBD2. This CDR3 spans 15 amino acids. Germline CDR1 and CDR2: SSHAT and FNYEAQ (reference sequence).

This chain uses TRBV2 with TRBJ2-3; D call uncertain. The germline V and J ends were trimmed by 6 bases and 1 base, with 11 bases remaining between them. From germline, CDR1 is SNHLY and CDR2 FYNNEI. The CDR3 is 14 residues long. CDR3 sequence reads: CASSQSVRTDTQYF. In DNA form, the CDR3 reads TGTGCCAGCAGCCAGTCCGTTCGCACAGATACGCAGTATTTT. Filled out from reference TRBV2 and TRBJ2-3, the complete variable domain reads EPEVTQTPSHQVTQMGQEVILRCVPISNHLYFYWYRQILGQKVEFLVSFYNNEISEKSEIFDDQFSVERPDGSNFTLKIRSTKLEDSAMYFCASSQSVRTDTQYFGPGTRLTVL.

The chain recombines TRBV7-8 with TRBJ2-1; TRBD2 aligns across 9 bases. J gave up 7 bases and V 5 bases, and 6 bases lay outside the gene matches. The CDR3 is 14 amino acids. Per germline, CDR1 SGHVS and CDR2 FQNEAQ. CDR3 region: CASSPPGLANEQFF. The CDR3 coding sequence is TGTGCCAGCAGCCCACCGGGACTAGCAAATGAGCAGTTCTTC.

CDR3 protein: CASSLDRAQETQYF. CDR3 coding DNA: TGTGCCAGCAGCTTGGACAGGGCCCAAGAGACCCAGTACTTC. The chain combines TRBV7-2 with TRBJ2-5, with TRBD1 matching over 8 bases. This CDR3 contains 14 residues. Trimming took 3 bases from V and 1 from J; bases not matched to a gene: 1. Germline V gene sequence: CDR1 SGHTA, CDR2 FQGNSA.

J is TRBJ2-5 and V is TRBV18; D is unresolved. This CDR3 comprises 12 residues. With 3 bases removed from V and 1 base from J, the gap between germline ends came to 3 bases. CDR1 is KGHSH and CDR2 is LQKENI in the germline V gene. DNA for the CDR3: TGTGCCAGCTCACCTACCCAAGAGACCCAGTACTTC. Protein sequence: CASSPTQETQYF. The entire variable domain, with the rest obtained from reference TRBV18 and TRBJ2-5, is as follows: NAGVMQNPRHLVRRRGQEARLRCSPMKGHSHVYWYRQLPEEGLKFMVYLQKENIIDESGMPKERFSAEFPKEGPSILRIQQVVRGDSAAYFCASSPTQETQYFGPGTRLLVL.

The rearrangement joins TRBV9 to TRBJ2-5; TRBD2 aligns across 7 bases. The CDR3 has 16 amino acids. CDR1 and CDR2 from the germline V gene are SGDLS and YYNGEE. Trimming at V came to 4 bases and at J to 5 bases, leaving 14 bases not matched to a gene. CDR3 region: CASSLLAGPGMETQYF. As DNA, the CDR3 is TGTGCCAGCAGCCTGTTAGCGGGCCCGGGCATGGAGACCCAGTACTTC.

The CDR3 region is CASSSTSGIAYEQYF. For the CDR3, the DNA is TGTGCCAGCAGCTCGACTAGCGGGATAGCCTACGAGCAGTACTTC. This rearrangement joins TRBV7-2 to TRBJ2-5; 11 nucleotides agree with TRBD2. The end of the DNA aligns better with TRBJ2-7, so the J call may be wrong. Germline values: CDR1 SGHTA, CDR2 FQGNSA. The CDR3 runs to 15 residues.

This chain uses TRBV4-1 with TRBJ2-1; D is unclear. Looked up from germline, CDR1 is MGHRA and CDR2 is YSYEKL. Deletions cut 1 base from V and 5 bases from J, with 6 bases between. The CDR3 is 13 residues long. As DNA, the CDR3 is TGCGCCAGCAGCCAAGTTGTTGACAATGAGCAGTTCTTC. Its translation: CASSQVVDNEQFF.

The V gene is TRBV5-4, the J gene TRBJ1-1; D possibly corresponds to TRBD1 (6 bases). Germline V gene lookup returns CDR1 SGHNT and CDR2 YYREEE (reference sequence). The CDR3 length is 13 residues. V was pared by 5 bases and J by 8 bases, with 16 bases between. CDR3 amino acids: CASREGLQGEAFF. The CDR3 coding sequence is TGTGCCAGCAGGGAGGGACTTCAGGGGGAAGCTTTCTTT.

The V call is TRBV4-1, the J call TRBJ2-2, with a tentative D call TRBD1 (5 bases). The length of the CDR3 is 17 residues. Germline CDR1 and CDR2: MGHRA and YSYEKL. The V and J ends lost 0 bases and 1 base respectively, with 12 bases between them. The CDR3: CASSQDLQGRNTGELFF. CDR3 bases: TGCGCCAGCAGCCAAGATCTGCAGGGAAGGAACACCGGGGAGCTGTTTTTT.

V and J are TRBV5-1 and TRBJ1-6; no clear D gene. V shed 0 bases and J shed 3 bases, with 7 bases lying between them. From germline, CDR1 is SGHRS and CDR2 YFSETQ. CDR3 length equals 15 residues. CDR3 amino acids: CASSLEQYYNSPLHF. CDR3 sequence (DNA): TGCGCCAGCAGCTTGGAGCAGTACTATAATTCACCCCTCCACTTT.

The gene calls are TRBV7-9 and TRBJ1-6, with D possibly TRBD1 on 5 matching bases. V gave up 3 bases and J gave up 6 bases, with 12 bases separating them. The CDR3 has 15 residues. CDR1 is SEHNR, CDR2 FQNEAQ, per germline (reference sequence). The CDR3 spells CASSFGGSRNSPLHF. CDR3 coding DNA: TGTGCCAGCAGCTTTGGGGGATCCCGTAATTCACCCCTCCACTTT.

V gene TRBV19 combines with J gene TRBJ1-5; D is uncertain. Germline V gene sequence: CDR1 LNHDA, CDR2 SQIVND (reference sequence). V lost 3 bases to trimming and J lost 5 bases, with 17 bases between them. The CDR3 has 16 residues. CDR3: CASSMFDTGIYQPQHF. For the CDR3, the DNA is TGTGCCAGTAGTATGTTCGATACGGGGATATATCAGCCCCAGCATTTT. Using reference TRBV19 and TRBJ1-5 for the parts outside the CDR3, the full variable domain is DGGITQSPKYLFRKEGQNVTLSCEQNLNHDAMYWYRQDPGQGLRLIYYSQIVNDFQKGDIAEGYSVSREKKESFPLTVTSAQKNPTAFYLCASSMFDTGIYQPQHFGDGTRLSIL.

The chain carries TRBV11-3 and TRBJ2-6; D is unresolved. Trimming left V 7 bases short and J 2 bases short, with 6 bases between. Germline lookup yields CDR1 SGHNT and CDR2 YENEEA. CDR3 length equals 13 residues. The CDR3 nucleotides are TGTGCCAGCAAGGCAGCTGGGGCCAACGTCCTGACTTTC. Residues: CASKAAGANVLTF.

The chain carries TRBV13 and TRBJ1-1, with D hard to call. This CDR3 region has 16 residues. Germline CDR1 PRHDT, CDR2 FYEKMQ (reference sequence). The V end lost 1 base, the J end lost 4 bases, and 16 bases lay between the germline ends. The CDR3, as DNA: TGTGCCAGCAGCTTAGCCGGGCAGGCCAAAGGCACTGAAGCTTTCTTT. Its protein is CASSLAGQAKGTEAFF.

CDR3 coding DNA: TGTGCCAGCAGCTTAGGGGGGGGTTACAGGGTTCGGAACACTGAAGCTTTCTTT. Its translation is CASSLGGGYRVRNTEAFF. This chain connects TRBV11-1 to TRBJ1-1, with D perhaps matching TRBD1 (6 bases). CDR3 size: 18 residues. V lost 1 base and J 1 base, leaving 19 bases between the germline ends. CDR1 and CDR2 (germline): SGHAT, FQDESV (reference sequence). Filled out from reference TRBV11-1 and TRBJ1-1, the complete variable domain reads EAEVAQSPRYKITEKSQAVAFWCDPISGHATLYWYRQILGQGPELLVQFQDESVVDDSQLPKDRFSAERLKGVDSTLKIQPAELGDSAMYLCASSLGGGYRVRNTEAFFGQGTRLTVV.

This clone was counted only a few times. This same CDR3 is encoded by further DNA sequences in the sample. The V gene is TRBV28, the J gene TRBJ2-1, with D possibly TRBD1 on 6 matching bases. V dropped 4 bases and J dropped 4 bases, with 8 bases sitting between them. Germline CDR1 MDHEN, CDR2 SYDVKM. The CDR3 has 13 residues. The CDR3 sequence is CASSSGAYNEQFF. CDR3 coding DNA: TGTGCCAGCAGTTCAGGGGCGTACAATGAGCAGTTCTTC.

This sequence joins TRBV6-5 and TRBJ2-5; 8 bases match TRBD2. The CDR3 length is 15 residues. Per the germline V gene, CDR1 is MNHEY and CDR2 is SVGAGI. The J segment lost 5 bases and the V segment lost 4 bases, leaving 9 bases of the junction unmatched. The CDR3 sequence: CASSSSGGLAETQYF. The CDR3 bases are TGTGCCAGCAGTTCCAGCGGGGGCCTTGCGGAGACCCAGTACTTC.